These 10 T cell receptor beta chains came from one sample sequenced in a study of T-cell reconstitution after alpha-beta-depleted transplantation in children. Construction of the TCRbeta library involved unique molecular identifiers. TCRdb passed the PCR reads through MiXCR, listing each CDR3 protein once. Among about 340,000 distinct CDR3 sequences, roughly 17% were seen once, and the ten largest hold around 43%. Sequencing used PBMCs, mostly from graft donor cells, obtained 360 days after TCRalphabeta/CD19-depleted stem cell transplant. These receptors originate from a male patient between 2 and 9 years old who had a stem cell transplant for acute lymphoblastic leukemia, so the T cells may come from the graft donor.

This clonotype has a handful of counts. CDR3: CAISPGQGEETQYF. As DNA, the CDR3 is TGTGCCATCAGCCCCGGACAGGGAGAAGAGACCCAGTACTTC. The rearrangement joins TRBV10-3 to TRBJ2-5; 8 nucleotides line up with TRBD1. Per the germline V gene, CDR1 is ENHRY and CDR2 is SYGVKD. The V and J ends lost 6 bases and 3 bases, in that order; junction bases with no gene match: 6. This CDR3 has 14 amino acids.

The gene calls are TRBV4-3 and TRBJ1-5; no definite D call. The CDR3 spans 15 residues. Germline assignment: CDR1 LGHNA and CDR2 YSLEER. The V and J ends lost 0 bases and 5 bases respectively, with 11 bases between them. The CDR3 nucleotides read TGCGCCAGCAGCCAAGATCATGGGGATTATCAGCCCCAGCATTTT. Translation: CASSQDHGDYQPQHF.

V and J are TRBV28 and TRBJ1-2; no clear D gene. Looked up from germline, CDR1 is MDHEN and CDR2 is SYDVKM. This CDR3 contains 20 residues. V was cut by 7 bases and J by 2 bases, with 32 bases left in between. DNA for the CDR3: TGTGCCAGCACCCGAGGTGGGTCTCGACGGTTTCGCTCCGAAAACTATGGCTACACCTTC. Amino acids: CASTRGGSRRFRSENYGYTF.

This clonotype was recorded only once. CDR3 DNA: TGCAGTGCTAGAGTAACGACGGGACTATTAGAGACCCAGTACTTC. This translates into CSARVTTGLLETQYF. This sequence joins TRBV20-1 and TRBJ2-5; 7 nucleotides align to TRBD2. This CDR3 is 15 amino acids long. Trimming cost V 1 base and J 4 bases; bases outside gene matches: 9. CDR1 is DFQATT and CDR2 is SNEGSKA in the germline V gene (reference sequence).

This clonotype has more than one count but fewer than ten. This chain links TRBV5-1 with TRBJ2-1, with D unclear. Germline lookup yields CDR1 SGHRS and CDR2 YFSETQ. V lost 4 bases and J lost 3, with 11 bases in between. The CDR3 runs to 14 residues. The CDR3, as DNA: TGCGCCAGCAGCGGAGTAGGTAGCTACAATGAGCAGTTCTTC. This translates into CASSGVGSYNEQFF. The full variable domain, rest sourced from reference TRBV5-1 and TRBJ2-1, is KAGVTQTPRYLIKTRGQQVTLSCSPISGHRSVSWYQQTPGQGLQFLFEYFSETQRNKGNFPGRFSGRQFSNSRSEMNVSTLELGDSALYLCASSGVGSYNEQFFGPGTRLTVL.

This clonotype was seen only a few times. The V call is TRBV29-1, the J call TRBJ1-1, with D hard to call. The CDR3 is 11 amino acids. V dropped 3 bases and J dropped 3 bases, with 5 bases sitting between them. Germline V lookup: CDR1 SQVTM, CDR2 ANQGSEA. CDR3 residues: CSVEVHTEAFF. CDR3 bases: TGCAGCGTTGAGGTCCACACTGAAGCTTTCTTT. Full variable domain (missing parts from reference TRBV29-1 and TRBJ1-1): SAVISQKPSRDICQRGTSLTIQCQVDSQVTMMFWYRQQPGQSLTLIATANQGSEATYESGFVIDKFPISRPNLTFSTLTVSNMSPEDSSIYLCSVEVHTEAFFGQGTRLTVV.

This rearrangement joins TRBV18 to TRBJ1-1; the D gene is possibly TRBD1 (5 bases). The germline V gene encodes CDR1 KGHSH and CDR2 LQKENI. The CDR3 totals 13 residues. V was shortened by 1 base and J by 8 bases, with 11 bases between the two germline ends. CDR3 residues: CASSPRSRDEAFF. Here the CDR3 DNA reads TGTGCCAGCTCACCACGGTCCAGGGACGAAGCTTTCTTT.

The chain recombines TRBV29-1 with TRBJ2-7; 9 nucleotides align to TRBD1. Germline values: CDR1 SQVTM, CDR2 ANQGSEA. V lost 5 bases, J lost 3 bases, and 8 bases stayed unmatched. The CDR3 contains 14 residues. The CDR3 loop is CSVTPQGAGYEQYF. The CDR3 nucleotides are TGCAGCGTTACACCACAGGGGGCGGGCTACGAGCAGTACTTC.

This clonotype was detected a few times. The rearrangement joins TRBV9 to TRBJ2-1; 10 nucleotides agree with TRBD2. Trimming took 0 bases from V and 9 from J; bases not matched to a gene: 9. In germline, CDR1 is SGDLS, CDR2 YYNGEE. The CDR3 loop spans 16 amino acids. The CDR3 DNA sequence: TGTGCCAGCAGCGTAGAGGCTAGCGGGAGAAGAATTGAGCAGTTCTTC. This sequence encodes CASSVEASGRRIEQFF.

This chain joins TRBV24-1 and TRBJ2-2; D possibly corresponds to TRBD2 (5 bases). The ends were cut back, 1 base at V and 5 bases at J, with 7 bases in the middle. Germline loops: CDR1 KGHDR, CDR2 SFDVKD. The CDR3 sequence is 14 residues long. The CDR3 is CATSDFGETGELFF. CDR3 nucleotide sequence: TGTGCCACCAGTGATTTCGGGGAAACCGGGGAGCTGTTTTTT.